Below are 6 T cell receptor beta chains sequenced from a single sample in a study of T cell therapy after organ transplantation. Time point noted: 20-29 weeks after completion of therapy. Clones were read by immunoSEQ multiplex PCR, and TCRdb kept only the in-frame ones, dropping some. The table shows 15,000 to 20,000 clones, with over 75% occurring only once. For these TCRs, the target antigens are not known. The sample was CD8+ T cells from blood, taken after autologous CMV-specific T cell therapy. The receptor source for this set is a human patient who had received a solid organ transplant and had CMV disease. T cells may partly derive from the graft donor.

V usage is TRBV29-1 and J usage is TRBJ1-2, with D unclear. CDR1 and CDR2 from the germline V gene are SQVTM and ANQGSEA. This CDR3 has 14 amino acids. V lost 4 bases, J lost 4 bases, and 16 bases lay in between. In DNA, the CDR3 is TGCAGCGTTGTGGCTAAGGGCCATGGCTATGGCTACACCTTC. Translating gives CSVVAKGHGYGYTF.

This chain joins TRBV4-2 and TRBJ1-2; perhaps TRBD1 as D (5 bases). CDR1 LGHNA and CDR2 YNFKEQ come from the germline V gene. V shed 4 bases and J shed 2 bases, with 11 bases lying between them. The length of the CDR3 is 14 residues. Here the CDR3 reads CASSPGTENYGYTF. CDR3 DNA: TGTGCCAGCAGCCCGGGGACCGAAAACTATGGCTACACCTTC.

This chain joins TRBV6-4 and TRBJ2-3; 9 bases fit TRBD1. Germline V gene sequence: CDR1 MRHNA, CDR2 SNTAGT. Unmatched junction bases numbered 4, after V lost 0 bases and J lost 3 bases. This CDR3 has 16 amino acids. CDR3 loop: CASSDSGGQGTDTQYF. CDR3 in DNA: TGTGCCAGCAGTGACTCTGGGGGACAGGGAACAGATACGCAGTATTTT.

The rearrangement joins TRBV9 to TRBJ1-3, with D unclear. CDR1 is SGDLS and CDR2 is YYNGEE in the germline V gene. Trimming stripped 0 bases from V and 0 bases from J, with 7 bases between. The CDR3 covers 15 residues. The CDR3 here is CASSVGQSSGNTIYF. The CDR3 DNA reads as TGTGCCAGCAGCGTAGGGCAGAGCTCTGGAAACACCATATATTTT.

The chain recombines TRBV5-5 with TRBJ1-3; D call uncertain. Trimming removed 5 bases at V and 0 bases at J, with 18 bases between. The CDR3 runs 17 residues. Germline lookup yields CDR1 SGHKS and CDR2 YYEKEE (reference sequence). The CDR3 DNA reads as TGTGCCAGCAGTCTCCTTAATCCCCAGGACTCTGGAAACACCATATATTTT. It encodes CASSLLNPQDSGNTIYF.

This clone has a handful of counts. CDR3 in amino acids: CASSLTGLAGGTDTQYF. DNA for the CDR3: TGTGCCAGCAGCTTAACAGGACTAGCGGGAGGTACAGATACGCAGTATTTT. V usage is TRBV7-6 and J usage is TRBJ2-3; TRBD2 agrees at 14 bases. Germline V gene data show CDR1 as SGHVS and CDR2 as FNYEAQ. The CDR3 spans 17 residues. Trimming cost V 2 bases and J 3 bases; bases outside gene matches: 4.